The 24 T cell receptor beta chains below all came from one sample that was sequenced in a study of low-dose radiotherapy and immunotherapy resistance in tumors. Documented time point: before trial treatment. Alpha- and beta-chain coverage of first-strand cDNA came from TRAV- and TRBV-specific primers. Over about 19 PCR cycles, TCRs were amplified from a constant-region primer and V-primer adapter. TCRdb fed the reads into MiXCR, producing one record per CDR3 protein. The repertoire holds about 64,000 distinct CDR3 sequences, approximately 26% seen once, with 5.5% to 8.5% in the top ten. Sequenced here: PBMCs, sampled before treatment. These receptors all stem from a male donor with rectosigmoid adenocarcinoma.

This clonotype occurred many times. The chain combines TRBV19 with TRBJ1-1; no firm D call. The CDR3 has 13 amino acids. V lost 8 bases, J lost 3 bases, and 13 bases lay in between. CDR1 LNHDA and CDR2 SQIVND come from the germline V gene (reference sequence). The CDR3 here is CASSSAGHTEAFF. In DNA form, the CDR3 reads TGTGCCAGTTCCTCGGCGGGCCACACTGAAGCTTTCTTT.

This clonotype is medium-sized. This rearrangement joins TRBV2 to TRBJ2-4; D gene unclear. The CDR3 consists of 12 residues. Trimming shortened V by 3 bases and J by 12 bases, and 12 bases separated the two germline ends. Germline assignment: CDR1 SNHLY and CDR2 FYNNEI. CDR3 region: CASSEGRVRQYF. The CDR3 bases are TGTGCCAGCAGTGAGGGTCGCGTACGTCAGTACTTC.

This clonotype was observed a handful of times. The V and J genes are TRBV28 and TRBJ2-7, with 7 bases matching TRBD1. Germline CDR1 reads MDHEN; CDR2 reads SYDVKM. V trimming: 5 bases; J trimming: 2 bases; junction bases outside the gene matches: 9. The CDR3 loop spans 15 amino acids. Here the CDR3 reads CASSLTSTGTYEQYF. The CDR3 DNA follows: TGTGCCAGCAGTCTCACTTCGACAGGGACCTACGAGCAGTACTTC.

This clonotype was recorded many times. The CDR3, as DNA: TGTGCCAGCAGTCCCAGGACGGACAGTGGGAACAATGAGCAGTTCTTC. Its protein product is CASSPRTDSGNNEQFF. J is TRBJ2-1 and V is TRBV27; a possible D gene is TRBD1 (6 bases). CDR1 is MNHEY and CDR2 is SMNVEV in the germline V gene (reference sequence). The V and J ends lost 5 bases and 5 bases respectively, with 19 bases between them. The CDR3 length is 16 residues.

Notes on this clonotype: A far larger clone is off by one base, so a read error is likely. The chain uses TRBV28 and TRBJ2-7, with 9 bases that match TRBD2. The CDR3 is 17 residues long. V was clipped by 4 bases and J by 7 bases; unmatched bases: 17. CDR1 and CDR2 from the germline V gene are MDHEN and SYDVKM. CDR3 nucleotides: TGTGCCAGCAGTTCCCCACGGATAGCGGGAGTTTGGGATGAGCAGTACTTC. It codes for CASSSPRIAGVWDEQYF.

A word on this clonotype: A much larger clone differs from this one at a single base, so this may be a read error. The rearrangement links TRBV4-2 to TRBJ2-3; possibly TRBD1 for D (6 bases). The germline V gene has CDR1 LGHNA and CDR2 YNFKEQ. This CDR3 region has 14 residues. V lost 1 base, J lost 8 bases, and 13 bases lay in between. CDR3 protein: CASSQGQAGGTQYF. The CDR3 bases are TGTGCCAGCAGCCAAGGACAGGCTGGGGGTACGCAGTATTTT.

This clonotype has at least ten counts. V is TRBV7-8 and J is TRBJ2-5, with unresolved D. This CDR3 region has 13 residues. V gave up 5 bases and J gave up 2 bases, with 9 bases separating them. Germline V gene lookup returns CDR1 SGHVS and CDR2 FQNEAQ. The CDR3 here is CASSARWQETQYF. The CDR3 coding sequence is TGTGCCAGCAGCGCCAGGTGGCAAGAGACCCAGTACTTC.

Many counts were recorded for this clonotype. The chain carries TRBV27 and TRBJ2-5; perhaps D is TRBD1 or TRBD2 (6 bases each). Germline-derived CDR1 and CDR2 are MNHEY and SMNVEV (reference sequence). V lost 5 bases, J lost 5 bases, and 15 bases lay in between. The CDR3 sequence is 14 residues long. DNA of the CDR3: TGTGCCAGCAGTGAGGGGGGTTACGGGGAGACCCAGTACTTC. Encoded protein: CASSEGGYGETQYF.

The V gene is TRBV5-1, the J gene TRBJ2-7; 7 nucleotides match TRBD1. CDR3 length equals 14 residues. V dropped 0 bases and J dropped 2; count of bases not matched to a gene: 2. Germline values: CDR1 SGHRS, CDR2 YFSETQ. Here the CDR3 reads CASSLEQGTYEQYF. The CDR3 DNA sequence: TGCGCCAGCAGCTTGGAACAGGGGACCTACGAGCAGTACTTC.

As regards this clonotype: It is likely a read error: a sequence one base away is far more abundant. The chain joins TRBV3-1 to TRBJ2-1; the D is unclear. Trimming stripped 2 bases from V and 13 bases from J, with 15 bases between. Germline loops: CDR1 LGHDT, CDR2 YNNKEL (reference sequence). This CDR3 has 13 residues. In nucleotides, the CDR3 is TGTGCCAGCAGCCAAAGTGGCCCAGAGACCCAGTTCTTC. It is translated as CASSQSGPETQFF.

There are a few counts of this clonotype. This likely traces to a read error, being one base from a far larger clone. The chain uses TRBV19 and TRBJ2-7, with 12 bases fitting TRBD2. This CDR3 contains 15 residues. Germline CDR1 LNHDA, CDR2 SQIVND (reference sequence). V gave up 4 bases and J gave up 7 bases; unmatched junction bases: 8. CDR3: CASSNGGLAGWEQYF. The CDR3 region has the DNA TGTGCCAGTAGTAATGGGGGACTAGCGGGCTGGGAGCAGTACTTC.

Comment on this clonotype: A much bigger clone sits one base away, suggesting this may be a read error. V usage is TRBV19 and J usage is TRBJ2-1, with 9 nucleotides matching TRBD1. Germline loops: CDR1 LNHDA, CDR2 SQIVND (reference sequence). The CDR3 runs 16 residues. In nucleotides, the CDR3 is TGTTCCAGTAGTCCTTACAGGGGGCGCCCAGACAATGAGCAGTTCTTC. It encodes CSSSPYRGRPDNEQFF.

Worth noting for this clonotype: No DNA is shown, since the ends of the CDR3 on it are uncertain; the CDR3 is the one TCRdb lists. The CDR3 loop reads CASSYYRSTGELFFF. The chain uses TRBV12-3 or TRBV12-4 and TRBJ2-2; no DNA check was done on the table's D call, TRBD2. The length of the CDR3 is 15 amino acids, counting both ends.

This clonotype was recorded at least ten times. V usage is TRBV28 and J usage is TRBJ1-6; 7 bases match TRBD1. Germline-derived CDR1 and CDR2 are MDHEN and SYDVKM. V was pared by 10 bases and J by 5 bases, with 8 bases of the junction left unmatched. This CDR3 is 14 amino acids long. In DNA form, the CDR3 reads TGTGCCACCCAACCGGGACAGAATAATTCACCCCTCCACTTT. Protein sequence: CATQPGQNNSPLHF.

This clonotype was seen many times. The V and J genes are TRBV5-1 and TRBJ1-5; TRBD1 might be the D (5 bases). V was cut by 0 bases and J by 5 bases, with 12 bases left in between. Per germline, CDR1 SGHRS and CDR2 YFSETQ. CDR3 length: 15 amino acids. The CDR3 protein is CASSLDGGSHQPQHF. Here the CDR3 DNA reads TGCGCCAGCAGCTTGGACGGGGGGTCACATCAGCCCCAGCATTTT. Together with reference TRBV5-1 and TRBJ1-5, the CDR3 gives the full variable domain: KAGVTQTPRYLIKTRGQQVTLSCSPISGHRSVSWYQQTPGQGLQFLFEYFSETQRNKGNFPGRFSGRQFSNSRSEMNVSTLELGDSALYLCASSLDGGSHQPQHFGDGTRLSIL.

This clonotype was detected many times. The chain's CDR3 is CASSLRTGDEQYF. DNA of the CDR3: TGCGCCAGCAGCTTGAGGACAGGGGACGAGCAGTACTTC. The chain joins TRBV5-1 to TRBJ2-7; the match to TRBD1 covers 9 bases. V was clipped by 1 base and J by 5 bases; unmatched bases: 1. CDR1 SGHRS and CDR2 YFSETQ come from the germline V gene. The CDR3 is made up of 13 amino acids. The whole variable domain, remainder taken from reference TRBV5-1 and TRBJ2-7, is KAGVTQTPRYLIKTRGQQVTLSCSPISGHRSVSWYQQTPGQGLQFLFEYFSETQRNKGNFPGRFSGRQFSNSRSEMNVSTLELGDSALYLCASSLRTGDEQYFGPGTRLTVT.

This clonotype was counted between two and nine times. The CDR3 reads CASNAYNEQFF. The CDR3 nucleotides read TGTGCCAGCAACGCTTACAATGAGCAGTTCTTC. The chain couples TRBV28 to TRBJ2-1; D is unclear. Germline CDR1 MDHEN, CDR2 SYDVKM. Trimming shortened V by 7 bases and J by 4 bases, and 5 bases separated the two germline ends. The CDR3 covers 11 residues. Complete variable domain (other parts from reference TRBV28 and TRBJ2-1): DVKVTQSSRYLVKRTGEKVFLECVQDMDHENMFWYRQDPGLGLRLIYFSYDVKMKEKGDIPEGYSVSREKKERFSLILESASTNQTSMYLCASNAYNEQFFGPGTRLTVL.

There are a few counts of this clonotype. The V call is TRBV20-1, the J call TRBJ1-1; TRBD1 might be the D (5 bases). The germline gives CDR1 DFQATT, CDR2 SNEGSKA (reference sequence). The CDR3 is 11 residues long. The germline V and J ends were trimmed by 8 bases and 4 bases, with 11 bases remaining between them. Written as DNA, the CDR3 is TGCAGTCAGAGGGGTGGCACTGAAGCTTTCTTT. Translating gives CSQRGGTEAFF.

Many counts were recorded for this clonotype. The chain employs TRBV30 and TRBJ1-5; 7 nucleotides line up with TRBD1. Germline V CDR1 and CDR2: GTSNPN, SVGIG (reference sequence). Trimming at V came to 1 base and at J to 4 bases, leaving 13 bases not matched to a gene. The CDR3 has 17 residues. CDR3 protein: CAWSAKSAGTENQPQHF. The CDR3 DNA reads TGTGCCTGGAGTGCGAAATCCGCCGGGACAGAAAATCAGCCCCAGCATTTT.

The J gene is TRBJ2-1, the V gene TRBV5-6; 7 bases align to TRBD2. Germline values: CDR1 SGHDT, CDR2 YYEEEE. J lost 0 bases, V lost 3 bases, and 6 bases had no gene match. The CDR3 runs 16 residues. CDR3 loop: CASSWKTGGSYNEQFF. The CDR3 nucleotides read TGTGCCAGCAGCTGGAAAACGGGGGGCTCCTACAATGAGCAGTTCTTC.

As to this clonotype: This could be a read error, since a much larger clone is one nucleotide away. The V call is TRBV6-2 or TRBV6-3, the J call TRBJ2-5; D is unresolved. This CDR3 contains 11 residues. Per the germline V gene, CDR1 is MNHEY and CDR2 is SVGEGT. The V and J ends lost 6 bases and 5 bases respectively, with 7 bases between them. The CDR3 sequence: CASSTFETQYF. The CDR3 bases are TGTGCCAGCAGCACCTTTGAGACCCAGTACTTC.

This clonotype showed up many times. This chain uses TRBV20-1 with TRBJ2-2; D may be TRBD1 or TRBD2 (5 bases each). The ends were cut back, 7 bases at V and 1 base at J, with 10 bases in the middle. Germline values: CDR1 DFQATT, CDR2 SNEGSKA (reference sequence). The CDR3 is 13 amino acids. The CDR3 loop reads CSVRGWNTGELFF. CDR3 bases: TGCAGTGTTCGGGGCTGGAACACCGGGGAGCTGTTTTTT.

Note on this clonotype: This sequence is one base from a far larger clone and is likely a read error. The chain recombines TRBV13 with TRBJ1-5; D ambiguous. CDR1 PRHDT and CDR2 FYEKMQ come from the germline V gene (reference sequence). This CDR3 region has 13 residues. The CDR3 coding sequence is TGTGCCAGCAAGGATAGGGAAAATCAGTCCCAGCATTTT. Translation gives CASKDRENQSQHF.

V and J are TRBV5-1 and TRBJ2-5, with 11 bases lining up with TRBD2. The germline V gene encodes CDR1 SGHRS and CDR2 YFSETQ. J lost 3 bases, V lost 4 bases, and 2 bases had no gene match. CDR3 size: 14 residues. As DNA, the CDR3 is TGCGCCAGCAGCCAGGGACTAGCGGAAGAGACCCAGTACTTC. As protein: CASSQGLAEETQYF.